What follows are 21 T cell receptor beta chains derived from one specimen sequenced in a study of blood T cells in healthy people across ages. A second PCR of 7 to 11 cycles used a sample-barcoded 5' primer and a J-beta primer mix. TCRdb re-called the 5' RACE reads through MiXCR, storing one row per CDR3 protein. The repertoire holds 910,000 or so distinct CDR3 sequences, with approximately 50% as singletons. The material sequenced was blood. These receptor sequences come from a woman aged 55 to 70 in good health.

CDR3 protein: CSATSAGNIQYF. The CDR3, as DNA: TGCAGTGCTACGTCGGCTGGAAACATTCAGTACTTC. The V gene is TRBV20-1, the J gene TRBJ2-4; D is unresolved. The V gene lost 4 bases and the J gene lost 6 bases, with 10 bases spanning the gap. Germline V gene data show CDR1 as DFQATT and CDR2 as SNEGSKA (reference sequence). The CDR3 covers 12 residues.

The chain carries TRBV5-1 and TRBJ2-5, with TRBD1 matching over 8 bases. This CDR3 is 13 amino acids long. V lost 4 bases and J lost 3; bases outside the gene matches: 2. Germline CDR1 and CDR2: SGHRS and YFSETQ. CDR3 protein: CASSKTGEETQYF. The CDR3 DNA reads TGCGCCAGCAGCAAGACAGGGGAAGAGACCCAGTACTTC.

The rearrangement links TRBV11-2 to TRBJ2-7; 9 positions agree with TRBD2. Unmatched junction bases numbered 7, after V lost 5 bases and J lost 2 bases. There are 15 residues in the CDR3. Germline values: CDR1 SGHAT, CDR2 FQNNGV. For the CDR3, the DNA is TGTGCCAGCAGCATAGGCGGGGGGGATACCTACGAGCAGTACTTC. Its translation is CASSIGGGDTYEQYF.

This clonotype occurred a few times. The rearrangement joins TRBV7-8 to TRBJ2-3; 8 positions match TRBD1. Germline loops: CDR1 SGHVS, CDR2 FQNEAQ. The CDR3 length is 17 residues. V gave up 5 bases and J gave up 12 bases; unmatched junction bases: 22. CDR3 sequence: CASSLGGSGGAPHAQYF. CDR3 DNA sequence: TGTGCCAGCAGCCTGGGAGGCTCAGGGGGCGCCCCTCATGCACAGTATTTT.

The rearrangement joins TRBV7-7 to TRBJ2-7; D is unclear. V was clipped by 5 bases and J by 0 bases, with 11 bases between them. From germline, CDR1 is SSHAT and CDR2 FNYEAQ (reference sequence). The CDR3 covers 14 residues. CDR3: CASSPAVSSYEQYF. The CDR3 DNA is TGTGCCAGCAGCCCCGCTGTAAGCTCCTACGAGCAGTACTTC. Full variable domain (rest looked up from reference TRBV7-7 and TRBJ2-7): GAGVSQSPRYKVTKRGQDVTLRCDPISSHATLYWYQQALGQGPEFLTYFNYEAQPDKSGLPSDRFSAERPEGSISTLTIQRTEQRDSAMYRCASSPAVSSYEQYFGPGTRLTVT.

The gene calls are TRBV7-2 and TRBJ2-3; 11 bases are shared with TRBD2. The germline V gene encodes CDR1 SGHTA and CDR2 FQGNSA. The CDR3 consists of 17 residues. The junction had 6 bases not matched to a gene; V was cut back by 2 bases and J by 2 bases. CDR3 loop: CASSLYGTSGPTDTQYF. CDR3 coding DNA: TGTGCCAGCAGCTTATATGGGACTAGCGGCCCCACAGATACGCAGTATTTT.

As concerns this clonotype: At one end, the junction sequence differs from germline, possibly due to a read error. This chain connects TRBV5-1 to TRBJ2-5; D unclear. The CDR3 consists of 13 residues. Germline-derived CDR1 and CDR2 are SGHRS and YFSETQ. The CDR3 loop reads CASSLYVGETQYF. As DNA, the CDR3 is TGTGCCAGCAGTTTATATGTCGGCGAGACCCAGTACTTC.

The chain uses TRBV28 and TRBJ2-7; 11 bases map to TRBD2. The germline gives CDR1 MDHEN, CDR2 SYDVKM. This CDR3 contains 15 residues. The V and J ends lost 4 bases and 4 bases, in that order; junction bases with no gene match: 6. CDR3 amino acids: CASSYALAGVYEQYF. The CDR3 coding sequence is TGTGCCAGCAGTTACGCACTAGCGGGAGTTTACGAGCAGTACTTC.

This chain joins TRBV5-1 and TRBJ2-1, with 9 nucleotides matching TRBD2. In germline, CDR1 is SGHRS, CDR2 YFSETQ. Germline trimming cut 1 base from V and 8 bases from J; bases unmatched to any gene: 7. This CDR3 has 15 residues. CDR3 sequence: CASSLMREGQDEQFF. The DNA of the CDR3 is TGCGCCAGCAGCTTGATGCGGGAGGGCCAGGATGAGCAGTTCTTC.

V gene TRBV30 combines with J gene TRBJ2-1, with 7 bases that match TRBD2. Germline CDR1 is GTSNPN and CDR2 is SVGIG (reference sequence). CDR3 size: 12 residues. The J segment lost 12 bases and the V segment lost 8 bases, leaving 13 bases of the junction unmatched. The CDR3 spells CAGGTTRVGQFF. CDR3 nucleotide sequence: TGTGCCGGAGGGACTACCAGGGTAGGGCAGTTCTTC.

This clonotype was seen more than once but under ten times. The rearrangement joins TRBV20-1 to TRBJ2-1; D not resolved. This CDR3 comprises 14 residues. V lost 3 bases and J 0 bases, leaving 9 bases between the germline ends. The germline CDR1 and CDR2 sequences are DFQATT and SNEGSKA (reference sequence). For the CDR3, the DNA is TGCAGTGCTAGCGCTGAGAGCTCCTACAATGAGCAGTTCTTC. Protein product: CSASAESSYNEQFF.

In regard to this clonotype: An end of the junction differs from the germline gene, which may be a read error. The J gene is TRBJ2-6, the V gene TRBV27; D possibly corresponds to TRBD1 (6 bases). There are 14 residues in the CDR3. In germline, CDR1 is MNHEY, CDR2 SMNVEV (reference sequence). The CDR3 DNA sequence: TGTGCCAGCAGTTCAGGGGTATGGGCCAACGACCTGACTTTC. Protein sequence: CASSSGVWANDLTF. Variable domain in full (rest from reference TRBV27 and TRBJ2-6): EAQVTQNPRYLITVTGKKLTVTCSQNMNHEYMSWYRQDPGLGLRQIYYSMNVEVTDKGDVPEGYKVSRKEKRNFPLILESPSPNQTSLYFCASSSGVWANDLTFGAGSRLTVL.

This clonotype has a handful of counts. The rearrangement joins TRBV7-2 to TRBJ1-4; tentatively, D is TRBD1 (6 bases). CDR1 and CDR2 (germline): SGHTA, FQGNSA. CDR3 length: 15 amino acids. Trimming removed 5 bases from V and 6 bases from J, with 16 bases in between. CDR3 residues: CASSKQGQFDEKLFF. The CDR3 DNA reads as TGTGCCAGCAGCAAACAAGGACAGTTCGATGAAAAACTGTTTTTT.

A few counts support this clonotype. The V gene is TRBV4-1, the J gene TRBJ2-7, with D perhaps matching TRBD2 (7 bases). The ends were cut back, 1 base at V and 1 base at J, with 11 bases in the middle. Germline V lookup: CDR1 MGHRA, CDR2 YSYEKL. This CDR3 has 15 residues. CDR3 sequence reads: CASSQASGQSYEQYF. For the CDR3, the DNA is TGCGCCAGCAGCCAAGCTAGCGGACAGTCCTACGAGCAGTACTTC.

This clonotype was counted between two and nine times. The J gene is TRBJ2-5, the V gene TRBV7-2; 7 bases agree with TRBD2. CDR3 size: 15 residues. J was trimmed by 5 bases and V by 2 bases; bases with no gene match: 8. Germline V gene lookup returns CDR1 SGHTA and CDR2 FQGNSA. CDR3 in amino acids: CASSLTPLAGETQYF. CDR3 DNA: TGTGCCAGCAGCTTAACCCCGTTAGCGGGTGAGACCCAGTACTTC.

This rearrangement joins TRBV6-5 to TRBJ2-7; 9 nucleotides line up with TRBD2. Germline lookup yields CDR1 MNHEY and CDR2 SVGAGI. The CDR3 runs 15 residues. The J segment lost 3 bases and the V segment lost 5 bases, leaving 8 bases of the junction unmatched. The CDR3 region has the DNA TGTGCCAGCAGTCGACTAGCGGATGTAAACTACGAGCAGTACTTC. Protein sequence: CASSRLADVNYEQYF.

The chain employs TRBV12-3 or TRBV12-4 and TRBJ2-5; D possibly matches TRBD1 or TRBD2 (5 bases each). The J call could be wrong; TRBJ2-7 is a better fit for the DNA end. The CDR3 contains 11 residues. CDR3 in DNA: TGTGCCAGCAATTTCGGGGCCGAGCAGTACTTC. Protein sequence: CASNFGAEQYF.

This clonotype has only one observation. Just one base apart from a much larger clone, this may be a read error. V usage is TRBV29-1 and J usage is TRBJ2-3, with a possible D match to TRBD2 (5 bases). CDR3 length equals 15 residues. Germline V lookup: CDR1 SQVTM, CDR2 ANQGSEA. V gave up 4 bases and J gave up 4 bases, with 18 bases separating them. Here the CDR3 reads CSVGVREWSADTQYF. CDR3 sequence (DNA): TGCAGCGTTGGAGTGAGGGAGTGGAGTGCAGATACGCAGTATTTT.

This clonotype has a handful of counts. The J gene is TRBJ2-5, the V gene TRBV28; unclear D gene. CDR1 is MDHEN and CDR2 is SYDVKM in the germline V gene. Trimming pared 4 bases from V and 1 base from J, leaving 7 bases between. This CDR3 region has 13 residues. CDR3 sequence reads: CASSSTIQETQYF. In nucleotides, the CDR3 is TGTGCCAGCAGTTCGACAATCCAAGAGACCCAGTACTTC.

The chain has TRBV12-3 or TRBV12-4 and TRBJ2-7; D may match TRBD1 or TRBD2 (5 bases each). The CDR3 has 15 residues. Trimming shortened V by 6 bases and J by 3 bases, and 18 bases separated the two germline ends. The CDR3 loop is CASSLRRDGFYEQYF. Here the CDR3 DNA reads TGTGCCAGCAGCCTACGCCGGGACGGCTTCTACGAGCAGTACTTC.

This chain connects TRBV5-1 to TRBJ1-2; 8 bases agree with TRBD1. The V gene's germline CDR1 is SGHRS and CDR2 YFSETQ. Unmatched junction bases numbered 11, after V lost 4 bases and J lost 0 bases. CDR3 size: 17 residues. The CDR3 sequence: CASSLGTGSPTNYGYTF. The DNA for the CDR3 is TGCGCCAGCAGCCTCGGGACAGGCTCACCCACTAACTATGGCTACACCTTC. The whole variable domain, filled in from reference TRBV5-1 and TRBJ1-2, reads KAGVTQTPRYLIKTRGQQVTLSCSPISGHRSVSWYQQTPGQGLQFLFEYFSETQRNKGNFPGRFSGRQFSNSRSEMNVSTLELGDSALYLCASSLGTGSPTNYGYTFGSGTRLTVV.